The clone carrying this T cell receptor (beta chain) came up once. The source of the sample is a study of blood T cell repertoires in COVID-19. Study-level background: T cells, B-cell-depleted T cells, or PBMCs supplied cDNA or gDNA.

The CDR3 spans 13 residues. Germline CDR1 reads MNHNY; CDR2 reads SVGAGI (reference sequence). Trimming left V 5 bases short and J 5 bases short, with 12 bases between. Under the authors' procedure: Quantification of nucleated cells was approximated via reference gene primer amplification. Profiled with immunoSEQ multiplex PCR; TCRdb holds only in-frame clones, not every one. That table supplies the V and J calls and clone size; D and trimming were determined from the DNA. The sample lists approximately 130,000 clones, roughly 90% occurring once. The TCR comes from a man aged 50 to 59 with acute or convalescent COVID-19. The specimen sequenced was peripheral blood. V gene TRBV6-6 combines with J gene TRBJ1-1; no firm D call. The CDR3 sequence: CASSRNPRTEAFF. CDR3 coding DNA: TGTGCCAGCAGTCGGAACCCCAGAACTGAAGCTTTCTTT.